The source of this T cell receptor beta chain is a study of lymphopenia after photon versus proton radiotherapy. Study-level points and caveats: Survival link was tested only in deceased patients; proton benefit remains a possibility. Relative stability marked proton patients; photon patients lost diversity and naive cells. After the lymphocyte nadir, photon-treated repertoires showed oligoclonal expansion, especially of CD8+ Temra cells. Post-nadir TCR diversity decline inversely tracked overall survival among those who died.

The repertoire was sequenced with immunoSEQ multiplex PCR; TCRdb's copy has only in-frame clones and lacks some. Counted here are roughly 15,000 clones, approximately 90% occurring once; the ten biggest clones make up around a tenth. The CDR3 length is 16 residues. Of note for this clone: What it recognizes is unknown.

The sequence derives from a man aged 70-80 years with pancreatic cancer. The V and J genes are TRBV21-1 and TRBJ1-3. TRBV21-1 is given as a pseudogene. Sequencing used peripheral blood, obtained from a patient treated with proton-based radiotherapy. The CDR3 DNA is TGTGCCAGCTCCAATCTCGAGACCCCCGTACGGGACACCATATATTTT. Its protein is CASSNLETPVRDTIYF.